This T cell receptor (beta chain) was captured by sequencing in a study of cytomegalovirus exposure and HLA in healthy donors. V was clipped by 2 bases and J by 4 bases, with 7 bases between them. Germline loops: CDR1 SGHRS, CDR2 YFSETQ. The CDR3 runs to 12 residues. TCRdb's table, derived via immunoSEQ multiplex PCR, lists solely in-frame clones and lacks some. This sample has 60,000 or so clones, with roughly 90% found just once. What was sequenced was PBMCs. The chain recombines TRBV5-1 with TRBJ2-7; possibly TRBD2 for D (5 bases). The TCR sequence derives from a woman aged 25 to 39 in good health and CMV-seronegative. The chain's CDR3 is CASSFGEYEQYF. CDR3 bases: TGCGCCAGCAGCTTCGGGGAATACGAGCAGTACTTC. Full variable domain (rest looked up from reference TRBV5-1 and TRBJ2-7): KAGVTQTPRYLIKTRGQQVTLSCSPISGHRSVSWYQQTPGQGLQFLFEYFSETQRNKGNFPGRFSGRQFSNSRSEMNVSTLELGDSALYLCASSFGEYEQYFGPGTRLTVT.